The 5 T cell receptor beta chains below all came from one sample that was sequenced in a study of shared clonotypes between healthy human individuals. The data were produced by immunoSEQ multiplex PCR, yet TCRdb's version contains in-frame clones alone and is incomplete. Among 1.4 million or so clones listed, approximately 98.5% were seen once. The sequenced material came from naive CD4+ T cells sorted from blood. Subset defined: CD45RA+ positively selected. The receptors here all came from a man aged 30 to 39 in good health.

J is TRBJ2-1 and V is TRBV18; 7 nucleotides agree with TRBD1. The V and J ends lost 4 bases and 5 bases, in that order; junction bases with no gene match: 14. Looked up from germline, CDR1 is KGHSH and CDR2 is LQKENI. CDR3 length: 17 amino acids. The chain's CDR3 is CASSLRQGFLINNEQFF. CDR3 nucleotide sequence: TGTGCCAGCTCACTACGACAGGGATTTCTTATTAACAATGAGCAGTTCTTC.

V and J are TRBV5-1 and TRBJ2-7; no reliable D call. Germline V gene lookup returns CDR1 SGHRS and CDR2 YFSETQ. With 1 base removed from V and 3 bases from J, the gap between germline ends came to 11 bases. The CDR3 contains 14 residues. In DNA form, the CDR3 reads TGCGCCAGCAGCTTGCACCGGTTCAACTACGAGCAGTACTTC. It specifies CASSLHRFNYEQYF.

The sample holds one count of this clone. The chain joins TRBV28 to TRBJ1-4; no definite D call. The germline V and J ends were trimmed by 3 bases and 8 bases, with 19 bases remaining between them. The CDR3 loop spans 16 amino acids. CDR1 is MDHEN and CDR2 is SYDVKM in the germline V gene. The CDR3 DNA is TGTGCCAGCAGTTTTGACACGGGGAGGTTCGGCGAAAAACTGTTTTTT. The encoded protein is CASSFDTGRFGEKLFF.

The chain couples TRBV7-2 to TRBJ2-2; 11 nucleotides line up with TRBD2. The CDR3 loop spans 17 amino acids. The V gene's germline CDR1 is SGHTA and CDR2 FQGNSA. V lost 4 bases and J lost 5; bases outside the gene matches: 9. The CDR3 sequence: CASSYGTGTSGTGELFF. The CDR3 DNA sequence: TGTGCCAGCAGCTATGGAACCGGGACTAGCGGAACCGGGGAGCTGTTTTTT.

This clone has a single count. V gene TRBV11-3 combines with J gene TRBJ2-1; 10 bases align to TRBD2. This CDR3 contains 15 residues. Germline CDR1 and CDR2: SGHNT and YENEEA. J lost 8 bases, V lost 5 bases, and 9 bases had no gene match. CDR3 DNA sequence: TGTGCCAGCAGCCCAAGCGGGAGGGCCGGGTATGAGCAGTTCTTC. Protein product: CASSPSGRAGYEQFF. The variable domain in full, with the rest retrieved from reference TRBV11-3 and TRBJ2-1, is EAGVVQSPRYKIIEKKQPVAFWCNPISGHNTLYWYLQNLGQGPELLIRYENEEAVDDSQLPKDRFSAERLKGVDSTLKIQPAELGDSAVYLCASSPSGRAGYEQFFGPGTRLTVL.